This entry lists 5 T cell receptor beta chains sequenced from one sample in a study of shared clonotypes between healthy human individuals. Assay used: immunoSEQ multiplex PCR; TCRdb lists only in-frame clones, some missing. The data hold more than 1.2 million clones, with about 98.5% observed a single time. The sample taken for sequencing was naive CD4+ T cells sorted from blood. Subset defined: CD45RA+ positively selected. The receptors come from a man under 40 in good health.

The CDR3 loop reads CASSPGQGATNEKLFF. The CDR3 nucleotides are TGTGCCAGCAGCCCAGGACAGGGCGCAACTAATGAAAAACTGTTTTTT. V gene TRBV5-8 combines with J gene TRBJ1-4; 8 nucleotides align to TRBD1. The ends lost 4 bases at V and 0 bases at J; junction bases unmatched: 5. CDR3 length equals 16 residues. CDR1 SGHTS and CDR2 YDEGEE come from the germline V gene.

This clone was detected only once. This specimen includes other DNA sequences encoding the same CDR3. V and J are TRBV29-1 and TRBJ1-2, with unresolved D. Germline V gene sequence: CDR1 SQVTM, CDR2 ANQGSEA. Trimming removed 3 bases at V and 7 bases at J, with 3 bases between. This CDR3 spans 9 amino acids. CDR3 sequence reads: CSVDPGYTF. The CDR3 DNA reads as TGCAGCGTTGACCCTGGCTACACCTTC.

The V gene is TRBV19, the J gene TRBJ2-1; D remains unclear. This CDR3 has 16 residues. Trimming took 1 base from V and 0 from J, leaving 10 bases between them. The V gene's germline CDR1 is LNHDA and CDR2 SQIVND (reference sequence). The CDR3 sequence: CASSIGTASSYNEQFF. CDR3 DNA sequence: TGTGCCAGTAGTATAGGAACAGCCAGCTCCTACAATGAGCAGTTCTTC. The variable domain in full, with the rest retrieved from reference TRBV19 and TRBJ2-1, is DGGITQSPKYLFRKEGQNVTLSCEQNLNHDAMYWYRQDPGQGLRLIYYSQIVNDFQKGDIAEGYSVSREKKESFPLTVTSAQKNPTAFYLCASSIGTASSYNEQFFGPGTRLTVL.

This chain connects TRBV29-1 to TRBJ2-4; 9 positions agree with TRBD2. Germline CDR1 and CDR2: SQVTM and ANQGSEA. The junction had 11 bases not matched to a gene; V was cut back by 7 bases and J by 4 bases. This CDR3 has 15 residues. The CDR3 loop reads CSAKSRLAEKNIQYF. The CDR3 coding sequence is TGCAGCGCGAAATCAAGACTAGCGGAAAAAAACATTCAGTACTTC.

The chain has TRBV30 and TRBJ2-2; 10 bases fit TRBD1. The CDR3 runs to 14 residues. V lost 3 bases and J lost 4; bases outside the gene matches: 2. The germline CDR1 and CDR2 sequences are GTSNPN and SVGIG (reference sequence). The CDR3 sequence: CAWRRQGATGELFF. As DNA, the CDR3 is TGTGCCTGGAGACGACAGGGGGCCACCGGGGAGCTGTTTTTT.